A selection of T cell receptor beta chains follows, all from one sample in a study of post-analysis software for immune sequencing data. TCRdb passed the PCR reads through MiXCR, listing each CDR3 protein once. The table records roughly 410,000 distinct CDR3 sequences, less than 40% of them present only once. Sequenced: blood. These receptors were taken from a girl aged 5 to 17 with multiple sclerosis. The CDR3 runs from the conserved cysteine through the conserved F or W. Fields, in order: CDR3 protein, D gene, J gene, V gene. The D gene is left open where the match is weak.

CDR3aa: CASSKTRQETQYF; d_gene: -; j_gene: TRBJ2-5; v_gene: TRBV11-1
CDR3aa: CASSPGTATYNEQFF; d_gene: TRBD1; j_gene: TRBJ2-1; v_gene: TRBV5-1
CDR3aa: CASSLTSLGNEQYF; d_gene: -; j_gene: TRBJ2-5; v_gene: TRBV5-1
CDR3aa: CASIPFGGVTYEQYF; d_gene: -; j_gene: -; v_gene: TRBV19
CDR3aa: CASSPLAGLAKNIQYF; d_gene: TRBD2; j_gene: TRBJ2-4; v_gene: TRBV12-3/TRBV12-4
CDR3aa: CSPPGQIGPYEQYF; d_gene: TRBD1; j_gene: TRBJ2-7; v_gene: TRBV20-1
CDR3aa: CATSDADQPQHF; d_gene: -; j_gene: TRBJ1-5; v_gene: TRBV24-1
CDR3aa: CASSPPEVPHYNEQFF; d_gene: -; j_gene: TRBJ2-1; v_gene: TRBV18
CDR3aa: CASSSGQGSPYEQYF; d_gene: TRBD1; j_gene: TRBJ2-7; v_gene: TRBV5-1
CDR3aa: CASSPTTGLGAYEQYF; d_gene: TRBD1; j_gene: TRBJ2-7; v_gene: TRBV12-3/TRBV12-4
CDR3aa: CASSKRTSGGPTQETQYF; d_gene: TRBD2; j_gene: TRBJ2-5; v_gene: TRBV7-9
CDR3aa: CSERTGKETQYF; d_gene: TRBD1; j_gene: TRBJ2-5; v_gene: TRBV29-1
CDR3aa: CASSRGGRPNEQYF; d_gene: -; j_gene: -; v_gene: TRBV5-1
CDR3aa: CASSLEVPDGYTF; d_gene: -; j_gene: TRBJ1-2; v_gene: TRBV12-3/TRBV12-4
CDR3aa: CASRGSGAGTGELFF; d_gene: -; j_gene: TRBJ2-2; v_gene: TRBV6-2/TRBV6-3
CDR3aa: CASSFTTSGGGYEQYF; d_gene: TRBD2; j_gene: TRBJ2-7; v_gene: TRBV7-2
CDR3aa: CASSFGHPGGETQYF; d_gene: -; j_gene: TRBJ2-5; v_gene: TRBV28
CDR3aa: CASSFGLGGDQETQYF; d_gene: TRBD2; j_gene: TRBJ2-5; v_gene: TRBV11-3
CDR3aa: CASSQDGVYGYTF; d_gene: -; j_gene: TRBJ1-2; v_gene: TRBV4-3
CDR3aa: CASSFGWESTNNEQFF; d_gene: -; j_gene: TRBJ2-1; v_gene: TRBV12-3/TRBV12-4
CDR3aa: CASSPGLAFDEQFF; d_gene: TRBD2; j_gene: TRBJ2-1; v_gene: TRBV7-3